Listed below are T cell receptor beta chains from one sample, sequenced in a study of early T cells in non-severe SARS-CoV-2 infection. MiXCR, run by TCRdb on the 5' RACE reads, gives a single entry per CDR3 protein. The sample comprises over 95,000 distinct CDR3 sequences, around 16% of which are singletons, and roughly 1.3% rests with the top ten. Sequenced input: whole blood. These receptors all stem from an adult who was a healthcare worker with PCR-confirmed SARS-CoV-2 infection or an uninfected control (not recorded which). Each CDR3 is given with its conserved first and last residue. A D gene is named only where the DNA matches it firmly. Clone size appears in some rows only: once, few, many, or a class for an expanded clone.

>TRBD2|TRBV7-9|-|TRBJ2-3|15
TGTGCCAGCAAATCTAAGGCGGGAGGACCAGATACGCAGTATTTT
CASKSKAGGPDTQYF
>TRBD1|TRBV27|few|TRBJ1-2|13
TGTGCCAGCAGCCGGACAGGGCCGGATGGCTACACCTTC
CASSRTGPDGYTF
>TRBD1|TRBV7-2|-|TRBJ2-7|14
TGTGCCAGCAGCACGGACAGGGAATCCTACGAGCAGTACTTC
CASSTDRESYEQYF
>-|TRBV6-5|few|TRBJ2-7|15
TGTGCCAGCAGGAAGACAGAGCTGTTCTCCTACGAGCAGTACTTC
CASRKTELFSYEQYF
>-|TRBV20-1|many|TRBJ2-5|12
TGCAGTGCTACGGTTACCCAAGAGACCCAGTACTTC
CSATVTQETQYF
>TRBD2|TRBV4-3|few|TRBJ2-3|18
TGCGCCAGCAGCCAAGAAAGAGGACTAGCGGGACGGGCAGATACGCAGTATTTT
CASSQERGLAGRADTQYF
>TRBD2|TRBV4-3|-|TRBJ2-7|15
TGCGCCAGCAGCCCAAGACTAGCGGGACCTTACGAGCAGTACTTC
CASSPRLAGPYEQYF
>-|TRBV28|few|TRBJ1-6|16
TGTGCCAGCAGTCCCACGGTCCCCTCCTATAATTCACCCCTCCACTTT
CASSPTVPSYNSPLHF
>-|TRBV10-3|few|TRBJ1-6|17
TGTGCCATCAGTGACATCCCCGGTGGGACCGATAATTCACCCCTCCACTTT
CAISDIPGGTDNSPLHF
>-|TRBV6-2/TRBV6-3|-|TRBJ1-6|16
TGTGCCAGCAGTTATGCAGGGAACAGCTATAATTCACCCCTCCACTTT
CASSYAGNSYNSPLHF
>-|TRBV7-2|-|TRBJ2-5|16
TGTGCCAGCAGCCTGACCGGACGGCTGGAGGGAGAGACCCAGTACTTC
CASSLTGRLEGETQYF
>-|TRBV20-1|-|TRBJ1-1|16
TGCAGTGCTACGCACCTACAGACAGAGATGAACACTGAAGCTTTCTTT
CSATHLQTEMNTEAFF
>-|TRBV6-4|few|TRBJ2-1|11
TGTGCCAGCAGTGACGGTTATGAGCAGTTCTTC
CASSDGYEQFF
>-|TRBV18|few|TRBJ1-2|15
TGTGCCAGCTCGCTTTCGGACATTACTAACTATGGCTACACCTTC
CASSLSDITNYGYTF
>-|TRBV27|-|TRBJ1-6|14
TGTGCCAGCGCCGTAGGAGGGGATAATTCACCCCTCCACTTT
CASAVGGDNSPLHF
>TRBD1|TRBV20-1|-|TRBJ2-2|14
TGCAGTGGCCGGGACAGGGGGAACACCGGGGAGCTGTTTTTT
CSGRDRGNTGELFF
>-|TRBV28|few|TRBJ1-3|15
TGTGCCAGCAGTTACACGACCATCTCTGAAAACACCATATATTTT
CASSYTTISENTIYF
>TRBD2|TRBV5-1|-|TRBJ2-1|15
TGCGCCAGCAGCTTGGGAGGGACTACCTACAATGAGCAGTTCTTC
CASSLGGTTYNEQFF
>TRBD1|TRBV3-1|-|TRBJ2-7|14
TGTGCCAGCAGCCCCACAGGGGCGACCAACGAGCAGTACTTC
CASSPTGATNEQYF